This TCR beta chain was sequenced for a study of T cell repertoires and HLA-DP antigens (dated by TCRdb to the late 2010s). At the level of the whole study: The study used an in vitro model of CD4+ T cell alloreactivity in which transduced HeLa cells presented allogeneic HLA-DP. The two alloantigens modelled structurally similar versus dissimilar alloantigens, differing from self at one and ten peptide-binding groove amino acids, respectively. Of the three donors, two were male and one was female, with ages ranging from the 18-to-29 band to the 60-to-69 band. The average DNA input was roughly 210 ng for sorted CD137+CD4+ samples versus roughly 1,200 ng for pre-culture CD4+ samples. Overall study outcomes, separate from this receptor: Clonality of sorted CD137+ cells was similar against both alloantigens (approximately 0.39) and much higher than in pre-culture samples (approximately 0.039). Naive and memory CD4+ repertoires were not analysed separately. The study was limited by having only three donors, by relying on a non-physiological HeLa antigen-presenting system, and by using total CD4+ responder cells. Average cumulative frequency of clones undetected before culture was 35% to 40% against one allele and around 51% against the other.

Per the germline V gene (reference sequence), LNHNV is the CDR1 and YYDKDF is the CDR2. Relative to germline, V is 0 bases shorter and J is 6 bases shorter, with 20 bases between their ends. Measured from the cysteine to the phenylalanine, the CDR3 is 17 residues long. Left in the record is the CDR3 DNA by itself, 51 bases read in frame from the first base. Magnetic bead negative selection was used to isolate untouched CD4+ T cells from Ficoll-separated PBMC, with purity averaging almost 98%. Untouched CD4+ T cells were isolated with magnetic beads from Ficoll-separated PBMC, and a purity of about 98% was reached with negligible CD8+ contamination. Peripheral blood mononuclear cells came from the buffy coats of three healthy blood donors, who served as the study's donors. All three donors were CMV seronegative. The DNeasy Blood & Tissue Kit was used to extract genomic DNA. TCRB sequencing was performed on genomic DNA from sorted CD137+CD4+ cells and pre-culture CD4+ baseline samples from each subject.

Details on this clone: Its antigen has not been determined. No base quality values were provided; no much bigger clone lies one nucleotide off.

The immunoSEQ multiplex PCR, with forward primers for 54 TRBV segments and reverse primers for 13 TRBJ segments, was used to amplify TCRB CDR3 regions. Deep resolution, with a target of 200,000 T cell genomes, was applied to the sequencing of pre-culture CD4+ samples. Sequencing of the amplicons was done on an Illumina HiSeq System, giving 87 bp reads that spanned the CDR3. The original methods were these. Reads were corrected for PCR and sequencing errors, and CDR3 regions were defined by alignment to IMGT reference sequences. Synthetic template pools were used to estimate template counts and unique rearrangement counts. Clonality was calculated as 1 minus Pielou's evenness. Richness was estimated with the Daley-Smith estimator. Repertoire overlap was measured with Morisita's index. A clone counted as low-abundance if it appeared in cultured samples but went undetected in the pre-culture repertoire of the same donor. Here the immuneACCESS table is served through TCRdb, limited to in-frame sequences with V and J called. Missing clones are a known gap in these copies; in checked studies unresolved V genes cover under half, and the rest lacks a known reason. V and J calls plus clone size are reproduced from that table; the DNA served to infer D and trimming. The sample has about 89,000 clones on record, about 89% of them singletons. The biggest ten clones account for about 1.5% of the sample.

This receptor chain uses TRBV15 and TRBJ2-5; the D gene may be TRBD1 or TRBD2, since each aligns over 6 bases. The sequencing input was CD4+ T cells from PBMCs. The source of this sequence is a man aged 45 to 65 in good health and CMV-seronegative. Read as DNA, the sequence is TGTGCCACCAGCAGAGATCCGTCGCCTCAAGGGGGGAAGACCCAGTACTTC. It translates as CATSRDPSPQGGKTQYF.